This TCR beta chain was obtained from a study of regulatory T cells in long-lasting Graves disease. Study-wide context: For under 3 months, newly diagnosed Graves' patients had been taking antithyroid drugs.

Library construction for TCR beta used iRepertoire HTBI primers and Arm-PCR of CDR3 regions. TCRdb re-called the multiplex PCR reads through MiXCR, storing one row per CDR3 protein. The repertoire consists of about 400,000 distinct CDR3 sequences, with around 15% occurring once and the leading ten covering 20% to 25%. This clonotype was detected many times. Trimming stripped 4 bases from V and 3 bases from J, with 19 bases between. CDR3 length equals 16 residues. Germline values: CDR1 SGHRS, CDR2 YFSETQ. Specified time point: newly diagnosed GD, antithyroid drugs for less than 3 months. PBMC RNA was the source of the TCR library. Diagnosing Graves' disease relied on the American Thyroid Association guidelines. The authors drew about 9 milliliters of peripheral blood into EDTA tubes. This sample also belongs to another study, concerning T cells in Graves' hyperthyroidism and ophthalmopathy. From that report: Each diagnosis drew on symptoms, thyroxine, TRAb, thyroid ultrasound and orbital computed tomography findings.

This chain joins TRBV5-1 and TRBJ1-1; D is unresolved. The sequence derives from a young woman with Graves disease. Sample: peripheral blood mononuclear cells (PBMCs), taken at new diagnosis, from a patient treated with antithyroid drugs. CDR3 in DNA: TGCGCCAGCAGCCCCGGAGGGAGGGTCGGGTACACTGAAGCTTTCTTT. Encoded protein: CASSPGGRVGYTEAFF.